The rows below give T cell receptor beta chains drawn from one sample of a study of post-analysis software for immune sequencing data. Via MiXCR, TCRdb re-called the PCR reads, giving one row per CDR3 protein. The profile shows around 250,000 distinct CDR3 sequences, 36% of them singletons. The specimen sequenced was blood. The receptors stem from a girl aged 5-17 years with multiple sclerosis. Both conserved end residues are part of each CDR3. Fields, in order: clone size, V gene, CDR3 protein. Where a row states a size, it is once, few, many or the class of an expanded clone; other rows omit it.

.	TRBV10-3	CAISEEETQYF
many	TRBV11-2	CASSPVTSPYNEQFF
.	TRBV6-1	CASSVIGSYEQYF
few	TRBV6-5	CASSRGSNTGELFF
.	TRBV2	CASSETGWELFF
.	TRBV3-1	CASSQDGLHQPQHF
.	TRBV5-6	CASSLTVGRETQYF
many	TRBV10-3	CAISESDQSGTQYF
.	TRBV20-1	CSARDGQLLNEQFF
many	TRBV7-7	CASSAVGGTEAFF
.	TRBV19	CASSPGGAQGAGELFF
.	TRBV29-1	CSSRTGPYEQYF
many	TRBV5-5	CASSLSPGAALGRYEQYF
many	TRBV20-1	CSARDPDWEGGYTF
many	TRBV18	CASSPPQQHGYTF
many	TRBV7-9	CASSRRDPTVDTQYF
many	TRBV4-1	CASSQDLGGRAYNEQFF
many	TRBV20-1	CSARDRGTTDGYTF
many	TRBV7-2	CASSELGLAYNEQFF
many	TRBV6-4	CASSDSSENTEAFF
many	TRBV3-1	CASSQFRDRGNNEQFF
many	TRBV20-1	CSAESGSAGRNEQFF